Following are 18 T cell receptor beta chains from one sample sequenced in a study of control samples from healthy donors and cancer patients. Assay used: immunoSEQ multiplex PCR; TCRdb lists only in-frame clones, some missing. The table lists 95,000 to 120,000 clones, 82% of them singletons, with around 6.2% in the top ten. Sample: blood. The receptors shown here come from a man younger than 30 in good health.

This sequence joins TRBV6-6 and TRBJ1-1; 8 bases align to TRBD1. The J segment lost 4 bases and the V segment lost 5 bases, leaving 12 bases of the junction unmatched. Per germline, CDR1 MNHNY and CDR2 SVGAGI (reference sequence). The CDR3 has 16 residues. CDR3 loop: CASSPRGTGFITEAFF. The CDR3 DNA reads TGTGCCAGCAGTCCGAGGGGGACAGGTTTCATCACTGAAGCTTTCTTT.

The chain carries TRBV11-2 and TRBJ1-4; a possible D gene is TRBD1 (5 bases). V was shortened by 6 bases and J by 7 bases, with 15 bases between the two germline ends. The CDR3 sequence is 14 residues long. Germline V CDR1 and CDR2: SGHAT, FQNNGV. The CDR3 DNA is TGTGCCAGCAGGGTTCATCGACAGAGTGAAAAACTGTTTTTT. Its protein is CASRVHRQSEKLFF. Looking up the rest from reference TRBV11-2 and TRBJ1-4 gives the full variable domain: EAGVAQSPRYKIIEKRQSVAFWCNPISGHATLYWYQQILGQGPKLLIQFQNNGVVDDSQLPKDRFSAERLKGVDSTLKIQPAKLEDSAVYLCASRVHRQSEKLFFGSGTQLSVL.

This chain joins TRBV6-5 and TRBJ2-7; 10 bases match TRBD1. The CDR3 spans 14 residues. Germline V gene lookup returns CDR1 MNHEY and CDR2 SVGAGI. V trimming: 6 bases; J trimming: 1 base; junction bases outside the gene matches: 3. The CDR3 sequence is CASRLGQGSYEQYF. The CDR3 nucleotides read TGTGCCAGCAGATTGGGACAGGGGTCCTACGAGCAGTACTTC.

The V call is TRBV5-4, the J call TRBJ2-1, with 10 bases matching TRBD2. The CDR3 has 17 amino acids. V gave up 0 bases and J gave up 4 bases; unmatched junction bases: 7. CDR1 is SGHNT and CDR2 is YYREEE in the germline V gene (reference sequence). The DNA for the CDR3 is TGTGCCAGCAGCTTGGGTGGGAGACTAGCGGGTTACAATGAGCAGTTCTTC. Its protein product is CASSLGGRLAGYNEQFF. The full variable domain, completed using reference TRBV5-4 and TRBJ2-1, is ETGVTQSPTHLIKTRGQQVTLRCSSQSGHNTVSWYQQALGQGPQFIFQYYREEENGRGNFPPRFSGLQFPNYSSELNVNALELDDSALYLCASSLGGRLAGYNEQFFGPGTRLTVL.

The chain employs TRBV5-4 and TRBJ1-2; D gene unclear. CDR1 is SGHNT, CDR2 YYREEE, per germline (reference sequence). V was cut by 0 bases and J by 5 bases, with 11 bases left in between. This CDR3 is built from 14 residues. CDR3 coding DNA: TGTGCCAGCAGCTTGGACTGGCCGGGGTATGGCTACACCTTC. Protein sequence: CASSLDWPGYGYTF.

The rearrangement joins TRBV5-6 to TRBJ2-7; no clear D gene. Trimming shortened V by 4 bases and J by 3 bases, and 11 bases separated the two germline ends. The V gene's germline CDR1 is SGHDT and CDR2 YYEEEE. This CDR3 has 13 residues. CDR3 in amino acids: CASSPGPVYEQYF. CDR3 DNA: TGTGCCAGCAGCCCAGGACCGGTCTACGAGCAGTACTTC. Based on the CDR3 plus reference TRBV5-6 and TRBJ2-7, the full variable domain is DAGVTQSPTHLIKTRGQQVTLRCSPKSGHDTVSWYQQALGQGPQFIFQYYEEEERQRGNFPDRFSGHQFPNYSSELNVNALLLGDSALYLCASSPGPVYEQYFGPGTRLTVT.

The V call is TRBV3-1 (or the pseudogene TRBV3-2), the J call TRBJ2-5; D may be TRBD2 (7 bases). V gave up 8 bases and J gave up 3 bases, with 19 bases separating them. CDR1 is LGHDT and CDR2 is YNNKEL in the germline V gene (reference sequence). The CDR3 contains 15 residues. The CDR3 loop reads CASRLGGATKETQYF. The CDR3 bases are TGTGCCAGCCGCCTGGGGGGGGCCACCAAAGAGACCCAGTACTTC.

The rearrangement uses TRBV5-1 and TRBJ1-1; TRBD1 matches at 10 bases. In germline, CDR1 is SGHRS, CDR2 YFSETQ. The CDR3 is 20 amino acids. Trimming at V came to 2 bases and at J to 1 base, leaving 17 bases not matched to a gene. The CDR3 sequence: CASSLTGTGDRGRRNTEAFF. The CDR3 nucleotides read TGCGCCAGCAGCTTAACGGGGACCGGGGACAGGGGCCGCCGGAACACTGAAGCTTTCTTT.

CDR3 nucleotide sequence: TGTGCCAGCAGTGAAAACCGGGGCCAGGAGGGCTACACCTTC. Its translation is CASSENRGQEGYTF. V usage is TRBV6-1 and J usage is TRBJ1-2; possible D gene TRBD1, 5 bases. From germline, CDR1 is MNHNS and CDR2 SASEGT. Trimming removed 2 bases at V and 8 bases at J, with 15 bases between. The CDR3 length is 14 residues.

CDR3 region: CASSLVDGLGELFF. In DNA form, the CDR3 reads TGCGCCAGCAGCTTGGTAGATGGGCTCGGGGAGCTGTTTTTT. The chain has TRBV5-1 and TRBJ2-2; D gene uncertain. V lost 0 bases and J lost 7, with 10 bases in between. CDR1 and CDR2 (germline): SGHRS, YFSETQ. The CDR3 spans 14 residues.

The chain joins TRBV28 to TRBJ2-7; D not resolved. Germline V gene sequence: CDR1 MDHEN, CDR2 SYDVKM. Trimming stripped 7 bases from V and 2 bases from J, with 12 bases between. CDR3 length: 13 amino acids. The CDR3 protein is CASTIGLTYEQYF. The CDR3 nucleotides are TGTGCCAGCACGATAGGGCTTACCTACGAGCAGTACTTC.

This rearrangement joins TRBV6-6 to TRBJ1-1; 10 bases line up with TRBD1. After removal of 6 bases from V and 1 base from J, the junction contained 5 bases not matched to a gene. The CDR3 has 15 residues. Per the germline V gene, CDR1 is MNHNY and CDR2 is SVGAGI (reference sequence). CDR3 residues: CASRTGGGGNTEAFF. CDR3 nucleotides: TGTGCCAGCAGGACAGGGGGCGGTGGGAACACTGAAGCTTTCTTT.

The chain employs TRBV7-2 and TRBJ1-5; TRBD1 might be the D (5 bases). The CDR3 extends over 15 amino acids. Trimming removed 6 bases from V and 5 bases from J, with 17 bases in between. Germline CDR1 reads SGHTA; CDR2 reads FQGNSA. The chain's CDR3 is CASSSNGAYDQPQHF. For the CDR3, the DNA is TGTGCCAGCAGTTCGAACGGGGCTTATGATCAGCCCCAGCATTTT.

The chain recombines TRBV10-2 with TRBJ2-7; possible D gene TRBD1, 6 bases. CDR3 length: 13 residues. V lost 10 bases to trimming and J lost 3 bases, with 16 bases between them. Germline V gives CDR1 WSHSY, CDR2 SAAADI. The CDR3 nucleotides are TGCGCCACCGAGACAGGAATCAACTACGAGCAGTACTTC. Its protein product is CATETGINYEQYF.

The chain uses TRBV7-6 and TRBJ2-6, with 8 bases lining up with TRBD1. J gave up 2 bases and V 4 bases, and 4 bases lay outside the gene matches. This CDR3 has 16 amino acids. Germline values: CDR1 SGHVS, CDR2 FNYEAQ. The CDR3 DNA reads as TGTGCCAGCAGCTCCGAACAGGGGGCTGGGGCCAACGTCCTGACTTTC. This sequence encodes CASSSEQGAGANVLTF.

V is TRBV19 and J is TRBJ2-2; 15 bases are shared with TRBD2. The CDR3 consists of 16 residues. From germline, CDR1 is LNHDA and CDR2 SQIVND (reference sequence). Losses at the gene ends were 10 bases for V and 7 bases for J; bases not matched to a gene: 10. The CDR3 here is CATSKGLAGGGGELFF. For the CDR3, the DNA is TGTGCCACCTCTAAGGGACTAGCGGGGGGCGGCGGGGAGCTGTTTTTT. Based on the CDR3 plus reference TRBV19 and TRBJ2-2, the full variable domain is DGGITQSPKYLFRKEGQNVTLSCEQNLNHDAMYWYRQDPGQGLRLIYYSQIVNDFQKGDIAEGYSVSREKKESFPLTVTSAQKNPTAFYLCATSKGLAGGGGELFFGEGSRLTVL.

The rearrangement links TRBV6-5 to TRBJ1-2; tentative D call: TRBD1 (6 bases). V lost 1 base and J 6 bases, leaving 15 bases between the germline ends. Per the germline V gene, CDR1 is MNHEY and CDR2 is SVGAGI. The length of the CDR3 is 15 residues. The CDR3 bases are TGTGCCAGCAGTTACTATGGGGGGCCAGAAAATGGCTACACCTTC. Its protein product is CASSYYGGPENGYTF.

The rearrangement uses TRBV6-5 and TRBJ2-3, with TRBD2 matching over 12 bases. The CDR3 extends over 14 amino acids. Germline CDR1 is MNHEY and CDR2 is SVGAGI. After removal of 6 bases from V and 7 bases from J, the junction contained 5 bases not matched to a gene. This chain's CDR3 is CASSGLAGPNTQYF. The CDR3 nucleotides are TGTGCCAGCAGCGGACTAGCGGGGCCTAATACGCAGTATTTT.